This TCR beta chain was identified during a study of blood T cells in healthy people across ages. Study findings and constraints: Higher diversity, along with more naive CD4+ cells, distinguished long-lived donors from aged donors. TCR beta diversity tracked closely with naive T cell percentage.

This clonotype was recorded a few times. The antigen remains undetermined. Through a sample-barcoded 5' primer and a J-beta primer mix, a second PCR was run for about 6 to 12 cycles. TCRdb re-analysed the 5' RACE reads in MiXCR, keeping a single row per CDR3 protein. The sample lists roughly 1,300,000 distinct CDR3 sequences; around 55% were seen once. CDR3 size: 14 residues. Trimming shortened V by 5 bases and J by 3 bases, and 14 bases separated the two germline ends. Germline assignment: CDR1 LGHDT and CDR2 YNNKEL (reference sequence). The sequenced sample consisted of blood. The TCR originated in a man between 18 and 29 years old in good health. J is TRBJ2-7 and V is TRBV3-1, with no clear D. CDR3 bases: TGTGCCAGCAGCGCGACGGGTGCTTACTACGAGCAGTACTTC. Translation: CASSATGAYYEQYF.